The clone carrying this T cell receptor beta chain has a count of ten or more. The sample is drawn from a study of T-cell reconstitution after alpha-beta-depleted transplantation in children. Construction of the TCRbeta library involved unique molecular identifiers. TCRdb used MiXCR to reprocess the PCR reads, holding one entry per CDR3 protein. The sample consists of around 250,000 distinct CDR3 sequences, 9.5% to 10% of them appearing once. This CDR3 spans 15 amino acids. The V and J ends lost 6 bases and 0 bases respectively, with 11 bases between them. The sequencing here drew on PBMCs from the stem cell graft donor, taken from the stem cell graft. This TCR derives from a human donor who donated a stem cell graft to a child with SCID. The J gene is TRBJ2-2, the V gene TRBV12-3 or TRBV12-4; D might be TRBD1 (6 bases). CDR3 nucleotides: TGTGCCAGCAGCAACGGACAGCCGAACACCGGGGAGCTGTTTTTT. Its protein is CASSNGQPNTGELFF.